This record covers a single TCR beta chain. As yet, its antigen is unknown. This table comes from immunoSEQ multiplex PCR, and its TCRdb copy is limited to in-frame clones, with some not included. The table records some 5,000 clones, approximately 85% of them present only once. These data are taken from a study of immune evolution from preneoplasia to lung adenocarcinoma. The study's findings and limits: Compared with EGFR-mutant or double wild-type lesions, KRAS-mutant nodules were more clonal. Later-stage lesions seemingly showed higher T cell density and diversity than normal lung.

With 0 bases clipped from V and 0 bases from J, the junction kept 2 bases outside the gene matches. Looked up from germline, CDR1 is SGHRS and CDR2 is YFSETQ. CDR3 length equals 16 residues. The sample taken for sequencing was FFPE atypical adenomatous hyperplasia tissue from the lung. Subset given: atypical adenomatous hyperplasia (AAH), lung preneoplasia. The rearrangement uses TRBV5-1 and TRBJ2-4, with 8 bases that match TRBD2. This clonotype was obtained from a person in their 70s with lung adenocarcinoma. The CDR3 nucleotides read TGCGCCAGCAGCTTGGGTAGCGGGACAGCCAAAAACATTCAGTACTTC. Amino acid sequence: CASSLGSGTAKNIQYF.